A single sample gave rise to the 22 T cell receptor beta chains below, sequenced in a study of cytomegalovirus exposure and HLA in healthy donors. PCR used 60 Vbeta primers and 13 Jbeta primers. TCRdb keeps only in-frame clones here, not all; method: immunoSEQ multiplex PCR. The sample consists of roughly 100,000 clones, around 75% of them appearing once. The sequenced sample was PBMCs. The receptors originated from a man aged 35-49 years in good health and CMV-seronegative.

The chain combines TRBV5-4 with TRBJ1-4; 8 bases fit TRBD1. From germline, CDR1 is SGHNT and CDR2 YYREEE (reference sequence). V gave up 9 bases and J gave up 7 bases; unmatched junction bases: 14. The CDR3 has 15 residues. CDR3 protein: CATQGGRQGSEKLFF. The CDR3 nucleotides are TGTGCCACCCAAGGCGGGCGACAGGGGAGTGAAAAACTGTTTTTT.

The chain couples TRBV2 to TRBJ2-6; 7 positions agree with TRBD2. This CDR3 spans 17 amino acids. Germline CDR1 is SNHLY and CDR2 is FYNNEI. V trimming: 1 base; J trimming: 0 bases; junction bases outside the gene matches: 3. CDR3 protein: CASSEEWGGSGANVLTF. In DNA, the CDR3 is TGTGCCAGCAGTGAAGAATGGGGGGGCTCTGGGGCCAACGTCCTGACTTTC.

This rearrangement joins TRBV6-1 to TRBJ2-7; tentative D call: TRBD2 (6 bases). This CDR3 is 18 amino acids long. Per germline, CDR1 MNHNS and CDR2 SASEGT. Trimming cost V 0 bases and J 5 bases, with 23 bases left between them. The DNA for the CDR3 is TGTGCCAGCAGTGAAGCCCCCCACCCCGGGGGTCGGTTGCACGAGCAGTACTTC. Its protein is CASSEAPHPGGRLHEQYF.

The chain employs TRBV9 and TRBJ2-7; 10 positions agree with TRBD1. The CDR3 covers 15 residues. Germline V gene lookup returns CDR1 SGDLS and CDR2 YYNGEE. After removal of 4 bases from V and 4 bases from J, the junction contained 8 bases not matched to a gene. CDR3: CASSQGGTGVYEQYF. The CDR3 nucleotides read TGTGCCAGCAGCCAAGGAGGGACAGGGGTATACGAGCAGTACTTC.

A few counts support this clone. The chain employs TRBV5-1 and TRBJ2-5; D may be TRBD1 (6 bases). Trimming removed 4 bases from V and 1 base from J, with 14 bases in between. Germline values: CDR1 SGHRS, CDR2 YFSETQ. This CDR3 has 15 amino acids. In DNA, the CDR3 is TGCGCCAGCAGCCTAATCGGACAGCCCCAAGAGACCCAGTACTTC. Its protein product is CASSLIGQPQETQYF.

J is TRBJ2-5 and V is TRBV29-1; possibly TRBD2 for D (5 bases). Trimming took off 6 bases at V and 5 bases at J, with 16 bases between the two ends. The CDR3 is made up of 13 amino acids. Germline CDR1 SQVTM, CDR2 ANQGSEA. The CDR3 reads CSVTKKGGETQYF. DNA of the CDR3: TGCAGCGTGACTAAGAAAGGCGGGGAGACCCAGTACTTC.

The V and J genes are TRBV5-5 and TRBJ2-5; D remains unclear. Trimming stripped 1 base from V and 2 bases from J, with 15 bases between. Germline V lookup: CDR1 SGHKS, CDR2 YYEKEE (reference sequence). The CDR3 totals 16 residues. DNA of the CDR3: TGTGCCAGCAGCTTGACGATCCGCGGAGTACAAGAGACCCAGTACTTC. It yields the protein CASSLTIRGVQETQYF.

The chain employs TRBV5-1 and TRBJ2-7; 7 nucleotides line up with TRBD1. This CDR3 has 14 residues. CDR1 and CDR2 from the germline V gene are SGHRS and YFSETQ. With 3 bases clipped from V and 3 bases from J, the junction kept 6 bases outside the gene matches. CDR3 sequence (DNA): TGCGCCAGCAGCTACACAGGGGCGAGCTACGAGCAGTACTTC. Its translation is CASSYTGASYEQYF.

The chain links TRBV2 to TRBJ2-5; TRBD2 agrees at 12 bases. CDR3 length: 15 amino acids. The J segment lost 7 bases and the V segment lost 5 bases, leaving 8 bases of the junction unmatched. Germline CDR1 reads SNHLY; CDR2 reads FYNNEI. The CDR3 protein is CASSTSGGPVGTQYF. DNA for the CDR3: TGTGCCAGCAGTACTAGCGGGGGGCCCGTTGGGACCCAGTACTTC.

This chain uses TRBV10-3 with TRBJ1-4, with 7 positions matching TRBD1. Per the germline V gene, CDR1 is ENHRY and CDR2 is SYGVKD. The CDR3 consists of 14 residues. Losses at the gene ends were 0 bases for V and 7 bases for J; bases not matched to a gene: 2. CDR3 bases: TGTGCCATCAGTGAGTCGGGACAGTTTGAAAAACTGTTTTTT. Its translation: CAISESGQFEKLFF.

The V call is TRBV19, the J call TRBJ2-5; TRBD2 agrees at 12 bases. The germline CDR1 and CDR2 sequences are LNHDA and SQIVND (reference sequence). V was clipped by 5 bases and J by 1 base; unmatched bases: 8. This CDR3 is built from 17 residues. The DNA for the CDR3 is TGTGCCAGTAGTCTTCGGACTAGCGGGGTGACCCAAGAGACCCAGTACTTC. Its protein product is CASSLRTSGVTQETQYF.

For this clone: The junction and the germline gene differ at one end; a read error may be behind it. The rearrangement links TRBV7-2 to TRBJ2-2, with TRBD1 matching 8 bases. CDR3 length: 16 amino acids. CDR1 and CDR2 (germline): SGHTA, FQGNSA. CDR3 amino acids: CASSLGRTGWSGELFF. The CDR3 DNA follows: TGTGCCAGCAGTTTAGGAAGGACAGGGTGGAGCGGGGAGCTGTTTTTT.

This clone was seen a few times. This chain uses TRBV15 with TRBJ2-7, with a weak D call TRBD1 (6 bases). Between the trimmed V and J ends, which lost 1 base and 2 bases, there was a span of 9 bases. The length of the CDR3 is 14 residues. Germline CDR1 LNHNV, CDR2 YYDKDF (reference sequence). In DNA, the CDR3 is TGTGCCACCAGCAGAGTCAGGGGCCCCTACGAGCAGTACTTC. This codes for CATSRVRGPYEQYF.

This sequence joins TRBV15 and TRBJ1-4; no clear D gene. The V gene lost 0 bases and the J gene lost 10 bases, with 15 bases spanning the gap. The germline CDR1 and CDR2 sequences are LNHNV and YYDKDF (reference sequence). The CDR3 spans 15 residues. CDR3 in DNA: TGTGCCACCAGCAGAGATGGTGGTCCGAGCGGAAAACTGTTTTTT. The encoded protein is CATSRDGGPSGKLFF.

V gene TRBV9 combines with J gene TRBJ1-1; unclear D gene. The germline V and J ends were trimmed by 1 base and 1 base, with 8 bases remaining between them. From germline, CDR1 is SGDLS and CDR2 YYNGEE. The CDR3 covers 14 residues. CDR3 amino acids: CASSVSQANTEAFF. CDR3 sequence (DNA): TGTGCCAGCAGCGTATCCCAGGCGAACACTGAAGCTTTCTTT.

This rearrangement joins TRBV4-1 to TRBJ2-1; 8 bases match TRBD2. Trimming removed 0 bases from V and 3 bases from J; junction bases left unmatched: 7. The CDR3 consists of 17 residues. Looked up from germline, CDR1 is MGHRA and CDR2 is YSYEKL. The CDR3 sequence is CASSQDRGGGYYNEQFF. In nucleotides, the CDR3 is TGCGCCAGCAGCCAAGATCGGGGCGGGGGGTACTACAATGAGCAGTTCTTC.

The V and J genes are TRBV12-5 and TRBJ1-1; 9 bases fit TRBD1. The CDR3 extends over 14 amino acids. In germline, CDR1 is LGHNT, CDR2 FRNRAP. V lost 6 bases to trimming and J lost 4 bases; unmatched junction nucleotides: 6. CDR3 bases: TGTGCTAGTGGCAAGGACAGGGGAATCACTGAAGCTTTCTTT. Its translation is CASGKDRGITEAFF.

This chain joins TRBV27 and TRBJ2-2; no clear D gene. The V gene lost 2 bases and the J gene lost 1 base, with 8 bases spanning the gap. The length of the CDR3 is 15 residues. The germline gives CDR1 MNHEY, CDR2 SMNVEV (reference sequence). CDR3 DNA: TGTGCCAGCAGTTTAAGTTTCGGGAACACCGGGGAGCTGTTTTTT. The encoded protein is CASSLSFGNTGELFF.

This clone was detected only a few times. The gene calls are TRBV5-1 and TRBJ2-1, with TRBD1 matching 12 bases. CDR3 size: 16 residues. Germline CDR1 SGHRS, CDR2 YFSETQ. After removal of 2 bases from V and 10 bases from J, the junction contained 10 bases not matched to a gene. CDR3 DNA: TGCGCCAGCAGCTTAGGGGGCGGGACAGGGGGCCGGGAGCAGTTCTTC. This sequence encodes CASSLGGGTGGREQFF.

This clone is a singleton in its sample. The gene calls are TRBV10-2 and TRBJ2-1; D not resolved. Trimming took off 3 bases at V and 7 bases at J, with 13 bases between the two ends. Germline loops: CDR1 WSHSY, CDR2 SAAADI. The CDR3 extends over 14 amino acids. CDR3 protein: CASSDPVRRNEQFF. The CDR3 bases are TGCGCCAGCAGTGACCCCGTTAGGCGGAATGAGCAGTTCTTC.

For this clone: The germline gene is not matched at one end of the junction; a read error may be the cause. The CDR3 DNA is TGCGCCAGCTGCTTGGGGGACTATACCGAGACCCAGTACTTC. It encodes CASCLGDYTETQYF. V usage is TRBV5-1 and J usage is TRBJ2-5, with TRBD2 matching over 7 bases. The CDR3 runs 14 residues. Germline V CDR1 and CDR2: SGHRS, YFSETQ. The whole variable domain, remainder taken from reference TRBV5-1 and TRBJ2-5, is KAGVTQTPRYLIKTRGQQVTLSCSPISGHRSVSWYQQTPGQGLQFLFEYFSETQRNKGNFPGRFSGRQFSNSRSEMNVSTLELGDSALYLCASCLGDYTETQYFGPGTRLLVL.

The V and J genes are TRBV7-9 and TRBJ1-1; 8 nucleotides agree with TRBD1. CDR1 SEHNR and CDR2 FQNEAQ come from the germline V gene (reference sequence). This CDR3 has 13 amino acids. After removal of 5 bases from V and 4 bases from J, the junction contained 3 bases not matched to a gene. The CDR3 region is CASSPDRVTEAFF. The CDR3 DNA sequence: TGTGCCAGCAGCCCGGACAGGGTCACTGAAGCTTTCTTT.